The next 22 T cell receptor beta chains were all read from a single sample in a study of shared T cell receptors in the human thymus (dated by TCRdb to 2020 to 2022). The method behind the library was the immunoSEQ multiplex PCR assay. The clones in this table, taken by TCRdb from immuneACCESS, are in-frame only. Not every clone is retained; where verified, under half of the shortfall comes from an unresolved V gene, and the cause of the rest is unknown. The sample records about 730,000 clones, 80% to 90% of which are singletons. The biggest ten clones account for 0.0095% to 0.013% of the sample. This sample was also put to use in a study of human thymus T cells.

Sequenced material: thymocytes. Receptor source: a girl under three years old with a congenital heart defect. Donor details come from another sample of the same person, matched by shared clones.

This chain uses TRBV13 with TRBJ2-1, with D possibly TRBD2 on 5 matching bases. This CDR3 contains 11 residues. V lost 4 bases and J 7 bases, leaving 5 bases between the germline ends. Germline CDR1 reads PRHDT; CDR2 reads FYEKMQ (reference sequence). CDR3 sequence: CASSSGNEQFF. CDR3 coding DNA: TGTGCCAGCAGCTCGGGGAATGAGCAGTTCTTC.

This chain uses TRBV10-3 with TRBJ2-3; 10 bases align to TRBD2. The V and J ends lost 6 bases and 2 bases, in that order; junction bases with no gene match: 5. Looked up from germline, CDR1 is ENHRY and CDR2 is SYGVKD. This CDR3 is 15 amino acids long. The CDR3 sequence: CAIRGAGGTTDTQYF. The CDR3 DNA reads as TGTGCCATCAGGGGAGCGGGGGGGACCACAGATACGCAGTATTTT.

The rearrangement joins TRBV5-6 to TRBJ2-7; D unresolved. This CDR3 comprises 16 residues. Looked up from germline, CDR1 is SGHDT and CDR2 is YYEEEE. Trimming stripped 0 bases from V and 4 bases from J, with 17 bases between. The CDR3 loop is CASSLVGSRIQYEQYF. CDR3 sequence (DNA): TGTGCCAGCAGCTTGGTCGGGTCGAGAATACAATACGAGCAGTACTTC.

This clone has only a few counts. V gene TRBV7-9 combines with J gene TRBJ1-2; the match to TRBD1 covers 10 bases. The CDR3 runs to 17 residues. Germline V gene data show CDR1 as SEHNR and CDR2 as FQNEAQ (reference sequence). V lost 3 bases, J lost 2 bases, and 9 bases stayed unmatched. CDR3 DNA sequence: TGTGCCAGCAGCTTTAACGGGACAGGGGAATTCAACTATGGCTACACCTTC. Its protein product is CASSFNGTGEFNYGYTF.

The chain recombines TRBV7-2 with TRBJ2-6; 7 positions match TRBD2. The CDR3 consists of 15 residues. The germline gives CDR1 SGHTA, CDR2 FQGNSA. The V and J ends lost 5 bases and 0 bases, in that order; junction bases with no gene match: 1. The CDR3 sequence is CASSRTSSGANVLTF. DNA for the CDR3: TGTGCCAGCAGCCGGACTAGCTCTGGGGCCAACGTCCTGACTTTC.

The rearrangement joins TRBV5-4 to TRBJ1-3, with 10 bases lining up with TRBD1. The CDR3 runs to 20 residues. The trim removed 4 bases at V and 0 bases at J, leaving 16 bases unmatched. The germline CDR1 and CDR2 sequences are SGHNT and YYREEE (reference sequence). The CDR3 coding sequence is TGTGCCAGCAGCAAAATTGACAGGGGGCGCGGGACGAGCTCTGGAAACACCATATATTTT. Translating gives CASSKIDRGRGTSSGNTIYF.

The rearrangement joins TRBV29-1 to TRBJ1-1; 7 nucleotides match TRBD1. CDR3 size: 13 residues. The J segment lost 6 bases and the V segment lost 3 bases, leaving 7 bases of the junction unmatched. Germline V gene sequence: CDR1 SQVTM, CDR2 ANQGSEA. The CDR3 DNA sequence: TGCAGCGTTGATCGGGACAGACACCCTGAAGCTTTCTTT. Protein product: CSVDRDRHPEAFF.

The rearrangement uses TRBV5-4 and TRBJ1-1, with 7 positions matching TRBD1. V lost 4 bases, J lost 11 bases, and 11 bases stayed unmatched. CDR1 is SGHNT, CDR2 YYREEE, per germline (reference sequence). The CDR3 covers 13 residues. Here the CDR3 reads CASSHGTAAKAFF. The CDR3 DNA sequence: TGTGCCAGCAGCCACGGGACAGCCGCGAAGGCTTTCTTT.

The chain has TRBV4-1 and TRBJ1-2; D unresolved. The CDR3 runs to 15 residues. Per germline, CDR1 MGHRA and CDR2 YSYEKL. Trimming stripped 4 bases from V and 5 bases from J, with 17 bases between. CDR3 protein: CASSPIPRRIYGYTF. The CDR3 bases are TGCGCCAGCAGCCCTATCCCGCGGCGGATTTATGGCTACACCTTC.

The chain is built from TRBV4-1 and TRBJ2-3; D remains ambiguous. The V end lost 0 bases, the J end lost 0 bases, and 10 bases lay between the germline ends. The CDR3 length is 16 residues. Germline V gene sequence: CDR1 MGHRA, CDR2 YSYEKL. The chain's CDR3 is CASSQENGTSTDTQYF. The CDR3 bases are TGCGCCAGCAGCCAAGAAAATGGCACCAGCACAGATACGCAGTATTTT.

The V call is TRBV21-1, the J call TRBJ2-2; the D call of TRBD1 is as the table states it, not checked on the DNA. TRBV21-1 constitutes a pseudogene. The CDR3 has 17 residues. The CDR3 is CASSKALRDRGPGELFF. The CDR3 region has the DNA TGTGCCAGCAGCAAAGCGCTCAGGGACAGGGGGCCCGGGGAGCTGTTTTTT.

With respect to this clone: The same CDR3 also results from other DNA sequences found in this sample. The CDR3 DNA reads TGTGCCAGCAGTTTAACAGGTTATAGCAATCAGCCCCAGCATTTT. Translation: CASSLTGYSNQPQHF. The chain joins TRBV27 to TRBJ1-5, with D perhaps TRBD1 (5 bases). Per germline, CDR1 MNHEY and CDR2 SMNVEV (reference sequence). V was cut by 2 bases and J by 0 bases, with 8 bases left in between. The CDR3 contains 15 residues.

The rearrangement links TRBV29-1 to TRBJ2-4; D is unclear. From germline, CDR1 is SQVTM and CDR2 ANQGSEA. The CDR3 has 20 amino acids. V lost 4 bases and J lost 3, with 31 bases in between. This chain's CDR3 is CSVADPPGFDAFKIKNIQYF. CDR3 nucleotide sequence: TGCAGCGTTGCCGACCCTCCCGGGTTCGACGCTTTCAAAATCAAAAACATTCAGTACTTC.

Turning to this clone: Other DNA sequences of this sample code for an identical CDR3. CDR3 protein: CASSQVRVTGELFF. The CDR3 nucleotides read TGTGCCAGCAGCCAAGTCAGGGTCACCGGGGAGCTGTTTTTT. The chain links TRBV14 to TRBJ2-2; weak D call: TRBD1 (5 bases). Trimming stripped 1 base from V and 4 bases from J, with 7 bases between. Germline V gene lookup returns CDR1 SGHDN and CDR2 FVKESK. The CDR3 contains 14 residues. Combining the CDR3 with reference TRBV14 and TRBJ2-2 gives the whole variable domain EAGVTQFPSHSVIEKGQTVTLRCDPISGHDNLYWYRRVMGKEIKFLLHFVKESKQDESGMPNNRFLAERTGGTYSTLKVQPAELEDSGVYFCASSQVRVTGELFFGEGSRLTVL.

This clone was counted once. The chain links TRBV4-1 to TRBJ2-3; 14 bases fit TRBD2. The CDR3 loop spans 18 amino acids. Germline CDR1 is MGHRA and CDR2 is YSYEKL. J lost 4 bases, V lost 0 bases, and 6 bases had no gene match. In DNA form, the CDR3 reads TGCGCCAGCAGCCAAGATCCACCGACTAGCGGGGGGGCAGATACGCAGTATTTT. This gives the protein CASSQDPPTSGGADTQYF.

This clone showed up just once. The V and J genes are TRBV2 and TRBJ2-1; 8 nucleotides match TRBD2. The CDR3 runs 20 residues. Trimming took 5 bases from V and 7 from J; bases not matched to a gene: 25. Germline lookup yields CDR1 SNHLY and CDR2 FYNNEI. The CDR3 nucleotides read TGTGCCAGCAGTAGAACCCCGGGACTAGAGTTTACCCGGGTAAGAAATGAGCAGTTCTTC. Its translation is CASSRTPGLEFTRVRNEQFF.

The CDR3 nucleotides are TGTGCCAGCAGTGGATCTAGCGGGGGGGCCAAAGCCAAAAACATTCAGTACTTC. This gives the protein CASSGSSGGAKAKNIQYF. V is TRBV2 and J is TRBJ2-4; TRBD2 matches at 12 bases. Per the germline V gene, CDR1 is SNHLY and CDR2 is FYNNEI. CDR3 size: 18 residues. With 4 bases clipped from V and 0 bases from J, the junction kept 7 bases outside the gene matches. Full variable domain (remainder filled in from reference TRBV2 and TRBJ2-4): EPEVTQTPSHQVTQMGQEVILRCVPISNHLYFYWYRQILGQKVEFLVSFYNNEISEKSEIFDDQFSVERPDGSNFTLKIRSTKLEDSAMYFCASSGSSGGAKAKNIQYFGAGTRLSVL.

The genes are TRBV6-5 and TRBJ1-5, with D possibly TRBD1 on 6 matching bases. In germline, CDR1 is MNHEY, CDR2 SVGAGI. The CDR3 runs 14 residues. The germline V and J ends were trimmed by 6 bases and 4 bases, with 13 bases remaining between them. The CDR3 protein is CASRSRGANQPQHF. CDR3 nucleotides: TGTGCCAGCAGATCCAGGGGAGCTAATCAGCCCCAGCATTTT.

The chain combines TRBV28 with TRBJ1-1; the match to TRBD1 covers 7 bases. The junction had 7 bases not matched to a gene; V was cut back by 7 bases and J by 5 bases. CDR1 is MDHEN, CDR2 SYDVKM, per germline. The CDR3 has 13 residues. The CDR3 sequence is CASTTDRVTEAFF. The DNA of the CDR3 is TGTGCCAGCACCACTGACAGGGTAACTGAAGCTTTCTTT.

CDR3 coding DNA: TGTGCCAGCAGCTTAGACCACACCCCGGAGTACGAGCAGTACTTC. It yields the protein CASSLDHTPEYEQYF. The chain employs TRBV7-7 and TRBJ2-7; D gene uncertain. V lost 1 base to trimming and J lost 4 bases, with 14 bases between them. Per the germline V gene, CDR1 is SSHAT and CDR2 is FNYEAQ (reference sequence). This CDR3 region has 15 residues. The variable domain in full, with the rest retrieved from reference TRBV7-7 and TRBJ2-7, is GAGVSQSPRYKVTKRGQDVTLRCDPISSHATLYWYQQALGQGPEFLTYFNYEAQPDKSGLPSDRFSAERPEGSISTLTIQRTEQRDSAMYRCASSLDHTPEYEQYFGPGTRLTVT.

The V and J genes are TRBV5-3 and TRBJ1-2; 7 bases are a match to TRBD1. TRBV5-3 has ORF status, its function being uncertain. V dropped 3 bases and J dropped 4; count of bases not matched to a gene: 9. CDR3 size: 15 residues. The CDR3 DNA is TGTGCCAGAAGCTCCCCGATCCGGGACAGCTATGGCTACACCTTC. This sequence encodes CARSSPIRDSYGYTF.

V usage is TRBV28 and J usage is TRBJ1-5; tentative D call: TRBD1 (6 bases). Germline CDR1 is MDHEN and CDR2 is SYDVKM. V lost 6 bases and J 2 bases, leaving 14 bases between the germline ends. This CDR3 has 15 residues. CDR3 amino acids: CASSALRQGNQPQHF. The DNA for the CDR3 is TGTGCCAGCAGCGCCCTGCGACAGGGCAATCAGCCCCAGCATTTT.